One T cell receptor (beta chain) is described in this entry. The study drew participants aged about 18 to 89 years from roughly 25 US areas. Cohorts were assigned according to the clinical history that participants reported. From germline, CDR1 is SGHNT and CDR2 YYREEE (reference sequence). Trimming took 4 bases from V and 8 from J, leaving 19 bases between them. This CDR3 has 15 residues. Original methodology: Amplification of reference gene primers was used by the study to estimate nucleated cell counts. Clones were read by immunoSEQ multiplex PCR, and TCRdb kept only the in-frame ones, dropping some. Clonal size and the V and J genes are those of that table, whereas D and trimming came from the DNA. Of about 220,000 clones listed, roughly 88% were seen once; the top ten hold roughly 14%. The record originates from a study of blood T cell repertoires in COVID-19. On the study more broadly: From T cells, B-cell-depleted T cells, or PBMCs came the material, which was cDNA or gDNA.

Sequences were obtained from PBMCs or T cells enriched from blood (not recorded which). The clonotype was recovered from a woman in her forties or fifties with acute COVID-19. J is TRBJ2-1 and V is TRBV5-4, with D perhaps TRBD1 or TRBD2 (5 bases each). DNA of the CDR3: TGTGCCAGCAGCCTGGGACCGACTTCTTTCGATGAGCAGTTCTTC. It codes for CASSLGPTSFDEQFF.